This T cell receptor beta chain is from a study of PD-1 blockade in classical Hodgkin lymphoma. The time point here: cycle 4 day 1 (C4D1), after 6 weeks of nivolumab. All the patients suffered relapse after autologous stem cell transplantation, and brentuximab vedotin exposure differed. Starting with thawed PBMCs, CD4+ T cells were purified by magnetic negative selection. The table came from immunoSEQ multiplex PCR; TCRdb's copy has only in-frame clones and leaves some out. The sample lists fewer than 35,000 clones, about 81% occurring once. Trimming took 1 base from V and 9 from J, leaving 5 bases between them. The CDR3 has 11 amino acids. Germline V gene lookup returns CDR1 SGDLS and CDR2 YYNGEE. There are a few counts of this clone.

This TCR was recovered from a human donor with classical Hodgkin lymphoma. The starting material was CD4+ T cells from blood, obtained before the fourth cycle of nivolumab. This chain joins TRBV9 and TRBJ2-1, with a weak D call TRBD1 (5 bases). CDR3 sequence (DNA): TGTGCCAGCAGCGTACAGGGTGAGCAGTTCTTC. Protein: CASSVQGEQFF.